This TCR beta chain was observed in a study of a mutant IDH1 vaccine in newly diagnosed glioma. Looking at the study overall: Treated patients, 62.5% male and roughly 40% female, averaged roughly 40 years of age. Study-wide results and caveats: Any relationship between pseudoprogression and changes in top peripheral T cell clonotypes seemed absent.

Per the germline V gene, CDR1 is SGHVS and CDR2 is FQNEAQ. The V end lost 7 bases, the J end lost 7 bases, and 25 bases lay between the germline ends. This CDR3 spans 17 amino acids. A note on this clone: Its cognate antigen is unknown.

The repertoire was sequenced with immunoSEQ multiplex PCR; TCRdb's copy has only in-frame clones and lacks some. The table lists tens of thousands of clones, around 76% of them singletons, with about 5% in the top ten. Noted time point: week 23, last vaccination. Every single dose of the vaccine, 300 ug of mutant IDH1 20-mer peptide, came with topical imiquimod. New WHO grade 3 or 4 astrocytomas that were IDH1-mutant and ATRX-lost had been found in donors. The sample in question was PBMCs, obtained from a glioma patient whose treatment included an IDH1 peptide vaccine. This clonotype was sampled from a man aged 45-65 years with glioma. This chain uses TRBV7-8 with TRBJ1-4; weak D call: TRBD1 (6 bases). The CDR3 protein is CASKNRDTEDKREKLFF. CDR3 sequence (DNA): TGTGCCAGCAAAAACCGGGACACCGAGGACAAGCGTGAAAAACTGTTTTTT.